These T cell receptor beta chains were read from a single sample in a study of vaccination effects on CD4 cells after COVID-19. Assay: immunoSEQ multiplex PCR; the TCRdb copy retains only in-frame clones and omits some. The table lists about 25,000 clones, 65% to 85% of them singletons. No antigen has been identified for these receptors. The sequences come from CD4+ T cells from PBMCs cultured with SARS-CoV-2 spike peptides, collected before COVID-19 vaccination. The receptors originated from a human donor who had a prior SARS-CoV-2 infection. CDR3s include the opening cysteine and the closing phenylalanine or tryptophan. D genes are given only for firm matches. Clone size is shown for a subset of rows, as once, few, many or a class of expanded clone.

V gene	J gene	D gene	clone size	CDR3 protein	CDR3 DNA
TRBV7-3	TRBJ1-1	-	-	CASRSDLYGGAFF	TGTGCCAGCAGGTCTGACCTCTACGGGGGAGCTTTCTTT
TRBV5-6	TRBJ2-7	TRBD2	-	CASSRRDYPYEQYF	TGTGCCAGCAGCCGACGGGACTACCCCTACGAGCAGTACTTC
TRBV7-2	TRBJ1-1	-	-	CASSVRGAEAFF	TGTGCCAGCAGCGTTCGAGGAGCTGAAGCTTTCTTT
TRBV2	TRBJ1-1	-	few	CASNNGNTEAFF	TGTGCCAGCAACAACGGGAACACTGAAGCTTTCTTT
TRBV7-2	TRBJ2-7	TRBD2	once	CASSLVGTSGYEQYF	TGTGCCAGCAGCTTAGTGGGGACTAGCGGATACGAGCAGTACTTC
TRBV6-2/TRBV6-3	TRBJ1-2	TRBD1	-	CASRYRDRKYGYTF	TGTGCCAGCAGGTACCGGGACAGGAAATATGGCTACACCTTC
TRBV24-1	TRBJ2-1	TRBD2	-	CATSEHRTSGRGNEQFF	TGTGCCACCAGTGAACACCGGACTAGCGGGAGGGGCAATGAGCAGTTCTTC
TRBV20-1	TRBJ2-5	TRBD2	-	CSASWSSGRDSLGTQYF	TGCAGTGCTAGTTGGTCTAGCGGGAGGGATAGTTTAGGGACCCAGTACTTC
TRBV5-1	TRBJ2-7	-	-	CASSPRGIQGTSYEQYF	TGCGCCAGCAGCCCCCGAGGGATCCAGGGGACCTCCTACGAGCAGTACTTC
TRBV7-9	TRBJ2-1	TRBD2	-	CASSPAGGRYNEQFF	TGTGCCAGCAGCCCAGCGGGGGGTCGATACAATGAGCAGTTCTTC
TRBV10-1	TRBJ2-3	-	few	CASSESGRTSTDTQYF	TGCGCCAGCAGTGAGTCGGGGCGGACTAGCACAGATACGCAGTATTTT
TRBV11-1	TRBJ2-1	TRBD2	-	CASSPLSGFAYNEQFF	TGTGCCAGCAGCCCCCTTAGCGGGTTCGCGTACAATGAGCAGTTCTTC
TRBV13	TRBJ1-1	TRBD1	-	CASSLTGGNTEAFF	TGTGCCAGCAGCCTCACAGGGGGGAACACTGAAGCTTTCTTT
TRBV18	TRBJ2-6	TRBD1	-	CASSRGQGVSGANVLTF	TGTGCCAGCTCACGCGGACAGGGGGTTTCTGGGGCCAACGTCCTGACTTTC
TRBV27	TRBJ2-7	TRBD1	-	CASSSTSGQGAYEQYF	TGTGCCAGCAGTTCTACAAGTGGACAGGGGGCTTACGAGCAGTACTTC
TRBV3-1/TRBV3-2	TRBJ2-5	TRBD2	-	CASLGLEETQYF	TGTGCCAGCTTGGGACTAGAAGAGACCCAGTACTTC
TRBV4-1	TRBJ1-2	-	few	CASSQDTGTNYGYTF	TGCGCCAGCAGCCAAGATACAGGGACGAACTATGGCTACACCTTC
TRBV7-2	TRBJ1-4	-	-	CASSLVGGWEKLFF	TGTGCCAGCAGCTTAGTGGGGGGATGGGAAAAACTGTTTTTT
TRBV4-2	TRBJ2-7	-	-	CASSRSGANSYEQYF	TGTGCCAGCAGCCGTAGCGGAGCAAACTCCTACGAGCAGTACTTC
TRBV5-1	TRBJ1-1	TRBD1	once	CASGGQDGTEAFF	TGCGCCAGCGGTGGACAGGATGGTACTGAAGCTTTCTTT
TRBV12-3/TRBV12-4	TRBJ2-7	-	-	CASCRGLAGEQYF	TGTGCCAGCTGCCGTGGGCTAGCTGGCGAGCAGTACTTC
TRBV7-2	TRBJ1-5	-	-	CASSLQGNQPQHF	TGTGCCAGCAGCTTACAGGGCAATCAGCCCCAGCATTTT
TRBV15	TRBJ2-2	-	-	CATSRVGQIPELFF	TGTGCCACCAGCAGAGTCGGACAGATACCGGAGCTGTTTTTT
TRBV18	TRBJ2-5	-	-	CASSPGSIRETQYF	TGTGCCAGCTCACCGGGGTCCATCAGGGAGACCCAGTACTTC
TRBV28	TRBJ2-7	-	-	CASSSGWRKTYEQYF	TGTGCCAGCAGTTCCGGGTGGCGCAAGACCTACGAGCAGTACTTC
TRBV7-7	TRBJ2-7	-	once	CASSLLQSETYEQYF	TGTGCTAGCAGCTTATTGCAGAGTGAGACCTACGAGCAGTACTTC
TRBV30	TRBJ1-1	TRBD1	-	CAWMVRGNWGTEAFF	TGTGCCTGGATGGTCAGGGGGAATTGGGGCACTGAAGCTTTCTTT
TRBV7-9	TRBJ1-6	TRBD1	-	CASSSPGTGGNNSPLHF	TGTGCCAGCAGCTCCCCCGGGACAGGTGGCAATAATTCACCCCTCCACTTT
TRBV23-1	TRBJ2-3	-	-	CASSQRSLDSSTDTQYF	TGCGCCAGCAGTCAACGCTCCCTCGACAGCAGCACAGATACGCAGTATTTT
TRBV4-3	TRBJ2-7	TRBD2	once	CASSQVLAGDHEQYF	TGCGCCAGCAGCCAAGTACTAGCGGGAGATCACGAGCAGTACTTC
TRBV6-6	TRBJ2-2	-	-	CASGRANTGELFF	TGTGCCAGCGGTAGGGCGAACACCGGGGAGCTGTTTTTT
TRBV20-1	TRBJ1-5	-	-	CSASQGDQPQHF	TGCAGTGCTAGTCAGGGCGATCAGCCCCAGCATTTT
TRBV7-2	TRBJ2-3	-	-	CASRRMIGTDTQYF	TGTGCCAGTCGGAGGATGATCGGCACAGATACGCAGTATTTT
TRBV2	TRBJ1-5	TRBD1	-	CASSDIWGTGDQPQHF	TGTGCCAGCAGTGATATTTGGGGGACAGGGGATCAGCCCCAGCATTTT